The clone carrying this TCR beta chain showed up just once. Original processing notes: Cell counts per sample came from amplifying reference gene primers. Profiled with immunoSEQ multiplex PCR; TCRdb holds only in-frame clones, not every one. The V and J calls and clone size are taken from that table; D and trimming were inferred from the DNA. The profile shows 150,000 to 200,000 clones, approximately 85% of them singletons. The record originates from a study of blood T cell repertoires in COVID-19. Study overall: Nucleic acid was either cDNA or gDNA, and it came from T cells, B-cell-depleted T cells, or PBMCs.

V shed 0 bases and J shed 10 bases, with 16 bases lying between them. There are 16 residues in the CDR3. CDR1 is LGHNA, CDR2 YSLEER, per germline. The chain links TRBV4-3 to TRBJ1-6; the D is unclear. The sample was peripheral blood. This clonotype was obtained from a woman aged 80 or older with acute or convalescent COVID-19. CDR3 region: CASSQDFTGLGSPLHF. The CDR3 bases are TGCGCCAGCAGCCAAGATTTTACGGGTCTAGGCTCACCCCTCCACTTT.